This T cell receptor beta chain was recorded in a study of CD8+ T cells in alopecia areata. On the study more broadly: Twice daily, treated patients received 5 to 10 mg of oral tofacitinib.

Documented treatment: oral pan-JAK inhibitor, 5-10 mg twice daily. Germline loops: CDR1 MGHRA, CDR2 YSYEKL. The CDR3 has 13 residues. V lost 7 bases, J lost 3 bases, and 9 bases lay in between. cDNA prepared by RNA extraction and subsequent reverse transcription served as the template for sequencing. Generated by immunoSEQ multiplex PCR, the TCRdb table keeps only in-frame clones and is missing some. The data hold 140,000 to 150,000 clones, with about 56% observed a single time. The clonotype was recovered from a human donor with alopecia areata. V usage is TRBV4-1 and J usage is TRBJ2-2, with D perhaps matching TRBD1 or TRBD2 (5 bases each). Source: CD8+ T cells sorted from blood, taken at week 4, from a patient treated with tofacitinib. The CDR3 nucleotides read TGCGCCAGCAACCGAGGGGACACCGGGGAGCTGTTTTTT. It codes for CASNRGDTGELFF.